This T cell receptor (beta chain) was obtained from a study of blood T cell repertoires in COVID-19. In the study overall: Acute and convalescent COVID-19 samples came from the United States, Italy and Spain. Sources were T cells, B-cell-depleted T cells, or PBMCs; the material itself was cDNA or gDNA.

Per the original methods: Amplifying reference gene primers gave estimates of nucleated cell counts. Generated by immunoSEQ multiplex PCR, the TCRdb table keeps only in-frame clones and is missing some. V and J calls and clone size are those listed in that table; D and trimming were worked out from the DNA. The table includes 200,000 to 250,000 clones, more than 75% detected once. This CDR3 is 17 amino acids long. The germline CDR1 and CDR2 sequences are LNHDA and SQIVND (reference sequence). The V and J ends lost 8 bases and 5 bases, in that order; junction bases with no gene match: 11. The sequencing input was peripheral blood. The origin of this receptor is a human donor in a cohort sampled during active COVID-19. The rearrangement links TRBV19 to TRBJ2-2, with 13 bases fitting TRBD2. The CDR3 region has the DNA TGTGCCAGTGAGGGATACGGGACTAGCGGGAAGACCGGGGAGCTGTTTTTT. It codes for CASEGYGTSGKTGELFF.